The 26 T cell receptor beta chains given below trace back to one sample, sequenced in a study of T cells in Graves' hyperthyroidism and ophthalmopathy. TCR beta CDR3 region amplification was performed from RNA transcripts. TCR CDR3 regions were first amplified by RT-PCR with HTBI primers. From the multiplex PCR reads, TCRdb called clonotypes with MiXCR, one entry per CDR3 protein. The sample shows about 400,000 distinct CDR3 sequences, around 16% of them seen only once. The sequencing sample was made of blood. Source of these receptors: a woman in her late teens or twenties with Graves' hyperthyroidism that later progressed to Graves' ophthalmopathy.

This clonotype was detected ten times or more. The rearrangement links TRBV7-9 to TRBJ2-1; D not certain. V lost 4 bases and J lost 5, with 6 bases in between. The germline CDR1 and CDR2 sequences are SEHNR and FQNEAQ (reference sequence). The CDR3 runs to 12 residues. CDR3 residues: CASSSMHNEQFF. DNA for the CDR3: TGTGCCAGCAGCTCGATGCACAATGAGCAGTTCTTC. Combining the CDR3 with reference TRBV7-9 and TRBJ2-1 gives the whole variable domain DTGVSQNPRHKITKRGQNVTFRCDPISEHNRLYWYRQTLGQGPEFLTYFQNEAQLEKSRLLSDRFSAERPKGSFSTLEIQRTEQGDSAMYLCASSSMHNEQFFGPGTRLTVL.

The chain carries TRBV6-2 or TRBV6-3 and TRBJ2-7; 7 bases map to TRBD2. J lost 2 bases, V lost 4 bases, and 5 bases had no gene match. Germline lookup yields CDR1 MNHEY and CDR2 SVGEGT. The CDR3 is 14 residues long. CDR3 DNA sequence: TGTGCCAGCAGTTGGGGCGGGAGAGCCTACGAGCAGTACTTC. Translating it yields CASSWGGRAYEQYF.

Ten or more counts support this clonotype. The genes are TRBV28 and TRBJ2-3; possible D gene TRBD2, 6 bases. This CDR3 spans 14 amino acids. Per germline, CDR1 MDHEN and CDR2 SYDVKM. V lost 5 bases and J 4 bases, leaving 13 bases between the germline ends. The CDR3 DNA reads TGTGCCAGCAGTCGGGCGGGGCAAGCAGATACGCAGTATTTT. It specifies CASSRAGQADTQYF.

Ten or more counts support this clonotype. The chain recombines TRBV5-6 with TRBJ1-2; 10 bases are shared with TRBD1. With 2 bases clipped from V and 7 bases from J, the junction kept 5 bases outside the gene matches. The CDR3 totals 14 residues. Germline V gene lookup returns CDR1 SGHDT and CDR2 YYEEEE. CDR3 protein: CASSLRTGGVGYTF. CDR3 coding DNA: TGTGCCAGCAGCTTAAGGACAGGGGGAGTTGGCTACACCTTC.

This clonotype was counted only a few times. The DNA for the CDR3 is TGTGCCACCAAGCTTGGGACAGGGTCTAGCAATCAGCCCCAGCATTTT. This encodes CATKLGTGSSNQPQHF. This chain joins TRBV19 and TRBJ1-5, with TRBD1 matching over 9 bases. Per germline, CDR1 LNHDA and CDR2 SQIVND (reference sequence). Trimming took 10 bases from V and 0 from J; bases not matched to a gene: 10. The CDR3 spans 16 residues.

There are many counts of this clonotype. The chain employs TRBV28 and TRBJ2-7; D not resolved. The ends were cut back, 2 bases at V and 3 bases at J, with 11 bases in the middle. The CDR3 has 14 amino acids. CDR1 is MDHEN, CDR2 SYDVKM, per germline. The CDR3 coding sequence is TGTGCCAGCAGTTTAATCCCTTTCGGCTACGAGCAGTACTTC. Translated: CASSLIPFGYEQYF. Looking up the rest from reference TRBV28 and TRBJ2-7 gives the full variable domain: DVKVTQSSRYLVKRTGEKVFLECVQDMDHENMFWYRQDPGLGLRLIYFSYDVKMKEKGDIPEGYSVSREKKERFSLILESASTNQTSMYLCASSLIPFGYEQYFGPGTRLTVT.

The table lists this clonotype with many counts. CDR3 nucleotides: TGCAGTGCTAGAGTCCCAGCAACTAATGAAAAACTGTTTTTT. It yields the protein CSARVPATNEKLFF. V and J are TRBV20-1 and TRBJ1-4; D gene ambiguous. The CDR3 runs 14 residues. CDR1 and CDR2 from the germline V gene are DFQATT and SNEGSKA (reference sequence). The V gene lost 1 base and the J gene lost 0 bases, with 6 bases spanning the gap.

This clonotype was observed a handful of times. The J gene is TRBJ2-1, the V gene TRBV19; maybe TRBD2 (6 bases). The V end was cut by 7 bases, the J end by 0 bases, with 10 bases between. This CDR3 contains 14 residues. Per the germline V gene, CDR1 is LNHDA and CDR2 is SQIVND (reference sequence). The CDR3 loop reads CASTHGSSYNEQFF. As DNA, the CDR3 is TGTGCCAGTACCCACGGGAGCTCCTACAATGAGCAGTTCTTC.

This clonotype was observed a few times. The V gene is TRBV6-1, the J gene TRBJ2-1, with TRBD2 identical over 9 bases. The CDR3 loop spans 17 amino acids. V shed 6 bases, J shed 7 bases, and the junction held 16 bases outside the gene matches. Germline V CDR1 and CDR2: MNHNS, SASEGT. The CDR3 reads CASRNPRLADRGNEQFF. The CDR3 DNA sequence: TGTGCCAGCAGGAATCCCCGACTAGCGGACCGCGGGAATGAGCAGTTCTTC.

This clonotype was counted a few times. The CDR3 spells CASTEQGGKEAFF. The CDR3 DNA is TGTGCCAGCACCGAACAGGGGGGAAAAGAAGCTTTCTTT. The chain combines TRBV28 with TRBJ1-1, with TRBD1 matching over 8 bases. In germline, CDR1 is MDHEN, CDR2 SYDVKM. V shed 7 bases, J shed 8 bases, and the junction held 9 bases outside the gene matches. CDR3 length equals 13 residues.

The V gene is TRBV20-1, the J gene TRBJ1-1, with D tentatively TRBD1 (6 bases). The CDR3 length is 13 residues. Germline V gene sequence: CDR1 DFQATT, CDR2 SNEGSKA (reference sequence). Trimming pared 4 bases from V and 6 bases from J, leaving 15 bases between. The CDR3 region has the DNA TGCAGTGCTAAATTGGGGGGGCGGGCTGAAGCTTTCTTT. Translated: CSAKLGGRAEAFF.

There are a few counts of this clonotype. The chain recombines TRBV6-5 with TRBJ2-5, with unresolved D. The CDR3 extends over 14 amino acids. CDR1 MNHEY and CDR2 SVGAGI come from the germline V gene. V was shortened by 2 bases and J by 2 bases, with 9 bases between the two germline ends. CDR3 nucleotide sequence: TGTGCCAGCAGTTACGTCGGGTTTCAAGAGACCCAGTACTTC. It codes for CASSYVGFQETQYF.

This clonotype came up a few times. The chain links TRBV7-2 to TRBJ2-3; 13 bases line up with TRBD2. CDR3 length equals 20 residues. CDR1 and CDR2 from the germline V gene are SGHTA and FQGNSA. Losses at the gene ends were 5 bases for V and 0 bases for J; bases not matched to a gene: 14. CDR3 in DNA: TGTGCCAGCAGCCCTGGGCCGACTAGCGGGAGGAAGCCTAGCACAGATACGCAGTATTTT. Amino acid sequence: CASSPGPTSGRKPSTDTQYF. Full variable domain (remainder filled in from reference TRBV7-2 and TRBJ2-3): GAGVSQSPSNKVTEKGKDVELRCDPISGHTALYWYRQSLGQGLEFLIYFQGNSAPDKSGLPSDRFSAERTGGSVSTLTIQRTQQEDSAVYLCASSPGPTSGRKPSTDTQYFGPGTRLTVL.

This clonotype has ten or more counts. The CDR3 loop reads CASSGGGTGGYGYTF. The CDR3 nucleotides read TGTGCCAGCAGTGGCGGGGGGACAGGGGGCTATGGCTACACCTTC. The rearrangement uses TRBV2 and TRBJ1-2; 11 bases are a match to TRBD1. Germline trimming cut 4 bases from V and 4 bases from J; bases unmatched to any gene: 5. Germline CDR1 reads SNHLY; CDR2 reads FYNNEI. The CDR3 is 15 residues long.

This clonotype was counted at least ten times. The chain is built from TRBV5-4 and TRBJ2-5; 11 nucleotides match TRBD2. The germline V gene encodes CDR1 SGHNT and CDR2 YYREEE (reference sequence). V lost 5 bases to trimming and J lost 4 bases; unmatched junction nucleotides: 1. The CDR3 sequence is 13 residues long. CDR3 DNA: TGTGCCAGCAGTGGACTAGCGGGAGAGACCCAGTACTTC. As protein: CASSGLAGETQYF.

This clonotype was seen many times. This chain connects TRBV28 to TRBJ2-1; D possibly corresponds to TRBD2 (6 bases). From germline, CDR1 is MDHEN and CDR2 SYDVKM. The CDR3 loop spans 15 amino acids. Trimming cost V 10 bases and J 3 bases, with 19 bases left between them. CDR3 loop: CATRTGADRYNEQFF. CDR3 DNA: TGTGCCACCCGAACGGGAGCGGACCGCTACAATGAGCAGTTCTTC.

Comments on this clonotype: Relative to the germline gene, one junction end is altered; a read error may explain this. CDR3 nucleotides: TGTGCCAGCTCACCATCAGGGGGCGCGTTCGATGGCTGCACCTTC. Translated, it gives CASSPSGGAFDGCTF. V is TRBV18 and J is TRBJ1-2; 8 bases align to TRBD1. The length of the CDR3 is 15 residues. CDR1 is KGHSH and CDR2 is LQKENI in the germline V gene.

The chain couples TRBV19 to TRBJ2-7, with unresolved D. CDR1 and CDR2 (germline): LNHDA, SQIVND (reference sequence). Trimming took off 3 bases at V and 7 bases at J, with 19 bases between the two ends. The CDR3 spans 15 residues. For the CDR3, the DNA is TGTGCCAGTAGTATCGTTGTGGGTCCCCAAGGGGAGCAGTACTTC. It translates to CASSIVVGPQGEQYF.

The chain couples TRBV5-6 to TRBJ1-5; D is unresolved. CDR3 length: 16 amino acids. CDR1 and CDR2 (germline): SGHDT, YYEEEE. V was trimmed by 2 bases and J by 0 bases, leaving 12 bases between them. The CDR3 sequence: CASSFSDYHSNQPQHF. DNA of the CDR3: TGTGCCAGCAGCTTTTCCGATTATCATAGCAATCAGCCCCAGCATTTT.

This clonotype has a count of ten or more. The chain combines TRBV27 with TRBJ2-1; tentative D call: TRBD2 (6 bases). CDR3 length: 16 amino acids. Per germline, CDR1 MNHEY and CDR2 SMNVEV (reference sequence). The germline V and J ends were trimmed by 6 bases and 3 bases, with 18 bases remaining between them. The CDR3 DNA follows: TGTGCCAGCAGCCCCGCGAGCGGGCATAACTACAATGAGCAGTTCTTC. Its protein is CASSPASGHNYNEQFF.

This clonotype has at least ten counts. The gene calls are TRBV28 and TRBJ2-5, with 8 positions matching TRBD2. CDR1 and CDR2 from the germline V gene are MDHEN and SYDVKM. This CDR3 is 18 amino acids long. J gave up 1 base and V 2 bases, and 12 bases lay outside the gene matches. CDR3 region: CASSLSGAGEGPQETQYF. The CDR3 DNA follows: TGTGCCAGCAGTTTAAGTGGAGCGGGAGAGGGGCCCCAAGAGACCCAGTACTTC.

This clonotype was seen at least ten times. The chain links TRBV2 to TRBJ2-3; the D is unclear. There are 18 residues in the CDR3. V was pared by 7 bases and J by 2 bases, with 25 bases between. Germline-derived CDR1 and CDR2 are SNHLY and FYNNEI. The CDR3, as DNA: TGTGCCAGCATCGTAGACCCCGGCTACTCCATTATCACAGATACGCAGTATTTT. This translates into CASIVDPGYSIITDTQYF.

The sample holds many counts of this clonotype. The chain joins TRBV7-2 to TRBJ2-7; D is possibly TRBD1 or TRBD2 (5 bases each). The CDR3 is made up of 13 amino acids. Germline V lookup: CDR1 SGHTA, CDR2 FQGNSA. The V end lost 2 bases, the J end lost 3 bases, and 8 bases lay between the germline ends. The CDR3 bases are TGTGCCAGCAGCTTAAGGGACGGCTACGAGCAGTACTTC. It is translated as CASSLRDGYEQYF.

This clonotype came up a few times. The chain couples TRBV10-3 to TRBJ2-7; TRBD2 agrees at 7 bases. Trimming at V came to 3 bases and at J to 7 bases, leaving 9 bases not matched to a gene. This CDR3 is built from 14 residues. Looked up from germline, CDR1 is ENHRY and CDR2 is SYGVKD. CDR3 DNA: TGTGCCATCAGTGACCAGCGGGAACAGTGGGAGCAGTACTTC. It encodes CAISDQREQWEQYF.

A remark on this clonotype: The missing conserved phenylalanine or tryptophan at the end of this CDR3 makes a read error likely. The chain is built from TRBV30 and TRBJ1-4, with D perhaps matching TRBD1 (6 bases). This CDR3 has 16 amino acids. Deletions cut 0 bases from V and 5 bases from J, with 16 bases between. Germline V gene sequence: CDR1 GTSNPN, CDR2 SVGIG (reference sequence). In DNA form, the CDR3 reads TGTGCCTGGAGTGTTCAGGGGAACGAGAAAAATGAAAAACTGTTTTCT. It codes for CAWSVQGNEKNEKLFS.

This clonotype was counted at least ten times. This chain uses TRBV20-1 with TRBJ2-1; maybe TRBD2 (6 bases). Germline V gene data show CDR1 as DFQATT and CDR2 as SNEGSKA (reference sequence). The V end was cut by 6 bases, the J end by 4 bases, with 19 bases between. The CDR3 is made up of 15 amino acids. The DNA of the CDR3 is TGCAGTGCCGAGGGAAGGGTAGCGGCATACAATGAGCAGTTCTTC. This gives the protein CSAEGRVAAYNEQFF.